This TCR beta chain was identified in a study of shared clonotypes between healthy human individuals. As for the study in general: Two female and a few male donors aged 18 to 49 were enrolled. Every donor yielded three CD4 naive, three CD4 memory, two CD8 naive and one CD8 memory plate.

The germline CDR1 and CDR2 sequences are LNHNV and YYDKDF (reference sequence). Trimming cost V 5 bases and J 5 bases, with 13 bases left between them. This CDR3 has 13 amino acids. Profiled with immunoSEQ multiplex PCR; TCRdb holds only in-frame clones, not every one. The data hold roughly 1,100,000 clones, with under 80% observed a single time. Investigators divided CD4+ cells into CD45RA+ naive and CD45RA-negative memory subsets. Notes on the study in general: Estimated richness values were generally larger in naive subsets than in memory subsets.

About this clone: The antigen is unknown.

This TCR was recovered from a man aged 18 to 29 in good health. The sequencing input was memory CD4+ T cells sorted from blood. The subset was: CD45RA-negative fraction. This sequence joins TRBV15 and TRBJ2-7; the D gene is possibly TRBD2 (5 bases). The CDR3 DNA follows: TGTGCCACCAGCTCAAGACTATCTGACGAGCAGTACTTC. It encodes CATSSRLSDEQYF. The full variable domain, completed using reference TRBV15 and TRBJ2-7, is DAMVIQNPRYQVTQFGKPVTLSCSQTLNHNVMYWYQQKSSQAPKLLFHYYDKDFNNEADTPDNFQSRRPNTSFCFLDIRSPGLGDTAMYLCATSSRLSDEQYFGPGTRLTVT.